This TCR beta chain emerged from a study of shared clonotypes between healthy human individuals. Study in general: Per-donor plates numbered three CD4 naive, three CD4 memory, two CD8 naive and one CD8 memory.

Generated by immunoSEQ multiplex PCR, the TCRdb table keeps only in-frame clones and is missing some. The sample carries about 2.2 million clones, over 85% recorded once. Only one count was recorded for this clone. Antigen unknown. Findings and limits, study-wide: Investigators collected only blood, and repertoires in tissues likely differ. Richness estimates generally favored naive over memory subsets. Clonotypes which were not shared had lower generation probabilities than clonotypes that all four donors shared.

The germline V gene has CDR1 MNHEY and CDR2 SVGAGI. Trimming left V 2 bases short and J 0 bases short, with 8 bases between. This CDR3 is 15 amino acids long. In the naive CD8 group, cells lacked CD45RO and were positively selected for CCR7, so terminally differentiated effector memory CD45RA+ cells were left out. Sequencing was carried out using naive CD8+ T cells from PBMCs. This receptor was obtained from a young man in good health. Some clones in this sample may be carry-over from other donors' samples. This sequence joins TRBV6-5 and TRBJ1-5; D is possibly TRBD1 (6 bases). The CDR3 DNA reads TGTGCCAGCAGTTACGGACAGTATAGCAATCAGCCCCAGCATTTT. Encoded protein: CASSYGQYSNQPQHF.